The rows below give T cell receptor beta chains drawn from one sample of a study of blood T cells in healthy people across ages. Using its own MiXCR run on the 5' RACE reads, TCRdb lists one record per CDR3 protein. Of 750,000 to 950,000 distinct CDR3 sequences in the sample, around a quarter were seen once. The data also belong to a second study, concerning T cells of mothers and their children.

Material: blood. The source is a boy between 10 and 17 years old in good health. CDR3s include the opening cysteine and the closing phenylalanine or tryptophan. The D gene is left open where the match is weak. Clone size, where shown, is once, few, many, or a class for clones that have expanded.

d_gene,j_gene,abundance,v_gene,CDR3aa,CDR3nt
.,TRBJ2-5,few,TRBV10-3,CAISESGGQIQETQYF,TGTGCCATCAGTGAGTCGGGGGGACAGATCCAAGAGACCCAGTACTTC
.,TRBJ1-1,.,TRBV3-1,CASSQVPGLDTEAFF,TGTGCCAGCAGCCAAGTTCCGGGGTTGGACACTGAAGCTTTCTTT
TRBD2,TRBJ2-2,.,TRBV9,CASSSIAGGNTGELFF,TGTGCCAGCAGCAGTATAGCGGGGGGGAACACCGGGGAGCTGTTTTTT
.,TRBJ1-6,few,TRBV12-3/TRBV12-4,CASSPPGFPDTYNSPLHF,TGTGCCAGCAGTCCCCCAGGGTTTCCGGACACCTATAATTCACCCCTCCACTTT
.,TRBJ2-5,few,TRBV20-1,CSARDVGGWGTQYF,TGTAGTGCTAGAGATGTGGGGGGCTGGGGGACCCAGTACTTC
.,TRBJ2-5,.,TRBV20-1,CSAHSPVQETQYF,TGCAGTGCCCACTCGCCAGTCCAAGAGACCCAGTACTTC
.,TRBJ1-3,once,TRBV27,CASRSQVGGNTIYF,TGTGCCAGCAGATCTCAGGTGGGAGGAAACACCATATATTTT
TRBD1,TRBJ1-6,.,TRBV12-3/TRBV12-4,CASSGLLSGTGDSPLHF,TGTGCCAGCAGTGGACTACTCTCCGGGACAGGGGATTCACCCCTCCACTTT
TRBD1,TRBJ1-2,.,TRBV29-1,CSARQGVNGYTF,TGCAGCGCCCGACAGGGGGTGAATGGCTACACCTTC
TRBD2,TRBJ2-6,.,TRBV9,CASNRRGGGPLSGANVLTF,TGTGCCAGCAACCGACGGGGGGGTGGCCCTCTCTCTGGGGCCAACGTCCTGACTTTC
TRBD1,TRBJ1-5,few,TRBV5-1,CASSLEGGENQPQHF,TGCGCCAGCAGCTTGGAAGGGGGCGAAAACCAGCCCCAGCATTTT
TRBD2,TRBJ2-5,few,TRBV11-2,CASSPRPAGGAGQETQYF,TGTGCCAGCAGCCCTCGCCCAGCGGGGGGGGCAGGGCAAGAGACCCAGTACTTC
TRBD2,TRBJ2-7,.,TRBV3-1,CASSLGTRSWEQYF,TGTGCCAGCAGCCTCGGGACTAGATCTTGGGAGCAGTACTTC
TRBD1,TRBJ2-4,.,TRBV5-1,CASSTGQGVAKNIQYF,TGCGCCAGCAGCACAGGACAGGGGGTAGCCAAAAACATTCAGTACTTC
TRBD2,TRBJ2-3,few,TRBV27,CASSSQTSGALDTQYF,TGTGCCAGCAGTTCCCAGACTAGCGGGGCATTAGATACGCAGTATTTT
.,TRBJ2-7,few,TRBV9,CASSDEGGNVNEQYF,TGTGCCAGCAGTGACGAGGGGGGGAACGTCAACGAGCAGTACTTC
.,TRBJ2-4,.,TRBV3-1,CASSQDRDPWAKNIQYF,TGTGCCAGCAGCCAAGATCGGGACCCCTGGGCCAAAAACATTCAGTACTTC
.,TRBJ2-5,few,TRBV5-4,CASSLEMDRQETQYF,TGTGCCAGCAGCTTGGAGATGGACAGACAAGAGACCCAGTACTTC
TRBD2,TRBJ2-1,.,TRBV7-2,CASSFPGIAGANEQFF,TGTGCCAGCAGCTTCCCGGGGATAGCGGGCGCCAATGAGCAGTTCTTC
.,TRBJ1-6,.,TRBV9,CASRPGVLDSPLHF,TGTGCCAGCAGACCAGGGGTTTTAGATTCACCCCTCCACTTT